Each of the 16 T cell receptor beta chains below was sequenced from the same sample in a study of T cells expressing NK-cell markers. For each CDR3 protein, TCRdb gives one entry from its re-call of the 5' RACE reads, without DNA. The sample features more than 250,000 distinct CDR3 sequences, with 0.39% in its top ten. The sequencing input was blood T cells: a sorted CD56 or NKG2C T cell subset, CD4+ or CD8+ T cells, or bulk PBMC T cells (not recorded which). Every receptor here comes from a man younger than 30 in good health.

This chain connects TRBV20-1 to TRBJ1-5. The length of the CDR3 is 16 residues. In germline, CDR1 is DFQATT, CDR2 SNEGSKA (reference sequence). CDR3 sequence: CSARAQFRRGNQPQHF.

This sequence joins TRBV12-3 or TRBV12-4 and TRBJ1-6. This CDR3 region has 12 residues. CDR3 sequence: CASHSTNSPLHF.

The J gene is TRBJ2-7, the V gene TRBV29-1; TCRdb proposes TRBD2, but this gene call is untestable without DNA. The CDR3 has 14 amino acids. Per the germline V gene, CDR1 is SQVTM and CDR2 is ANQGSEA. This CDR3 is CSVARDSTSYEQYF.

V usage is TRBV7-8 and J usage is TRBJ2-2; TCRdb lists TRBD2, though no DNA is available to test this call. This CDR3 has 16 amino acids. Germline CDR1 SGHVS, CDR2 FQNEAQ. The chain's CDR3 is CASSLATSGSTGELFF.

CDR3 loop: CSANPGGRASEYF. The rearrangement joins TRBV20-1 to TRBJ2-4; checking the TCRdb D call of TRBD2 is not possible without DNA. The CDR3 is 13 amino acids. CDR1 DFQATT and CDR2 SNEGSKA come from the germline V gene (reference sequence).

This chain connects TRBV20-1 to TRBJ1-3; TCRdb calls TRBD1, which cannot be checked without DNA. The CDR3 spans 14 residues. Looked up from germline, CDR1 is DFQATT and CDR2 is SNEGSKA (reference sequence). The CDR3 loop is CSARDRVAGNTIYF.

The chain couples TRBV28 to TRBJ2-7; TCRdb's D call of TRBD2 is untestable without DNA. This CDR3 is 12 amino acids long. The V gene's germline CDR1 is MDHEN and CDR2 SYDVKM. CDR3 loop: CASRDYSYEQYF.

The chain carries TRBV12-3 or TRBV12-4 and TRBJ2-1; TCRdb's D call of TRBD2 is untestable without DNA. There are 14 residues in the CDR3. The CDR3 loop is CASSQLVRGNEQFF.

The chain is built from TRBV6-2 or TRBV6-3 and TRBJ2-1; without DNA, the TCRdb call of TRBD2 cannot be checked. Germline V gene data show CDR1 as MNHEY and CDR2 as SVGEGT. CDR3 length equals 16 residues. The CDR3 reads CASTTSGLAGVGEQFF.

V gene TRBV20-1 combines with J gene TRBJ2-1; TCRdb's D call, TRBD2, is unchecked because there is no DNA. The CDR3 extends over 14 amino acids. Per germline, CDR1 DFQATT and CDR2 SNEGSKA (reference sequence). The chain's CDR3 is CSATLAQNYNEQFF.

The chain has TRBV18 and TRBJ2-4; without DNA, the TCRdb call of TRBD1 cannot be checked. Germline CDR1 and CDR2: KGHSH and LQKENI. The CDR3 is 14 amino acids. CDR3 amino acids: CASSPGDRVNIQYF.

This chain uses TRBV10-3 with TRBJ1-6; TCRdb gives TRBD1 as the D gene, but with no DNA this cannot be confirmed. Germline values: CDR1 ENHRY, CDR2 SYGVKD. The CDR3 runs 14 residues. CDR3 protein: CAISPDRIESPLHF.

The CDR3 region is CASTQYVHAGELFF. J is TRBJ2-2 and V is TRBV6-2 or TRBV6-3; TCRdb's assignment of TRBD1 cannot be checked, as there is no DNA. This CDR3 spans 14 amino acids. Germline CDR1 is MNHEY and CDR2 is SVGEGT.

CDR3 sequence: CASSYSSRVGMGETQYF. V usage is TRBV6-5 and J usage is TRBJ2-5. The CDR3 covers 17 residues. In germline, CDR1 is MNHEY, CDR2 SVGAGI.

V and J are TRBV27 and TRBJ2-1; as DNA is missing, the TRBD2 call by TCRdb cannot be tested. The germline gives CDR1 MNHEY, CDR2 SMNVEV (reference sequence). The CDR3 is 16 residues long. The CDR3: CASSLSRLAGVDEQFF.

This sequence joins TRBV10-3 and TRBJ2-1; TCRdb reports TRBD2, a call that lacks DNA to check it against. The CDR3 has 19 amino acids. Germline values: CDR1 ENHRY, CDR2 SYGVKD. CDR3 sequence reads: CAISVQMAFPAGVNNEQFF.